This T cell receptor beta chain was sequenced in a study of beta chain features in type 1 diabetes. Germline V lookup: CDR1 LNHDA, CDR2 SQIVND (reference sequence). Deletions cut 3 bases from V and 4 bases from J, with 18 bases between. The CDR3 is 16 amino acids. What was sequenced were expressed TCRB transcripts, since all of the isolated RNA had been reverse transcribed. Method: immunoSEQ multiplex PCR; TCRdb's copy keeps in-frame clones and lacks some. The sample lists 25,000 or so clones, 60% to 80% seen once, with approximately 2% in the top ten. V and J are TRBV19 and TRBJ1-2, with D tentatively TRBD1 (5 bases). The clonotype comes from a woman aged 40 to 50 in good health. Input material: Tregs from blood. The chain's CDR3 is CASSIGRRDGGYGYTF. In nucleotides, the CDR3 is TGTGCCAGTAGTATTGGGCGGCGGGACGGGGGCTATGGCTACACCTTC. Full variable domain (remainder filled in from reference TRBV19 and TRBJ1-2): DGGITQSPKYLFRKEGQNVTLSCEQNLNHDAMYWYRQDPGQGLRLIYYSQIVNDFQKGDIAEGYSVSREKKESFPLTVTSAQKNPTAFYLCASSIGRRDGGYGYTFGSGTRLTVV.